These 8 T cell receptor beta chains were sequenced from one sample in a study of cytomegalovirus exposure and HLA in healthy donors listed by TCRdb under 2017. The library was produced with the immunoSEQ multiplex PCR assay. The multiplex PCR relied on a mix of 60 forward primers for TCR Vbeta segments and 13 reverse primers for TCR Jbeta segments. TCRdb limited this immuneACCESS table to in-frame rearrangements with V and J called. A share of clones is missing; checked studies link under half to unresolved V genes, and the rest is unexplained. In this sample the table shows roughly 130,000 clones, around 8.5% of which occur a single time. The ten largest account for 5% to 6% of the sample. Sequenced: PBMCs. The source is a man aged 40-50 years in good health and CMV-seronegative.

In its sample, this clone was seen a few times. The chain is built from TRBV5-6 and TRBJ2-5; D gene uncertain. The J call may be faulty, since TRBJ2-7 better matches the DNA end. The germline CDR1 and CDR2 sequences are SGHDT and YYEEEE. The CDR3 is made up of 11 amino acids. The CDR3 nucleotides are TGTGCCAGCAGCTTGGAAGCCGAGCAGTACTTC. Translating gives CASSLEAEQYF.

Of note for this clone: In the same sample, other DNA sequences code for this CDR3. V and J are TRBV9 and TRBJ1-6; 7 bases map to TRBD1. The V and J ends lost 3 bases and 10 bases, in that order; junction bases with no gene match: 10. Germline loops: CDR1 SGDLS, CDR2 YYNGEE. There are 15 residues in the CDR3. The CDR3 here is CASSANGRGYSPLHF. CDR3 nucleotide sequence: TGTGCCAGCAGCGCAAACGGCAGGGGGTACTCACCCCTCCACTTT. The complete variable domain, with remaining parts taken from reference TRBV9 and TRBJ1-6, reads DSGVTQTPKHLITATGQRVTLRCSPRSGDLSVYWYQQSLDQGLQFLIQYYNGEERAKGNILERFSAQQFPDLHSELNLSSLELGDSALYFCASSANGRGYSPLHFGNGTRLTVT.

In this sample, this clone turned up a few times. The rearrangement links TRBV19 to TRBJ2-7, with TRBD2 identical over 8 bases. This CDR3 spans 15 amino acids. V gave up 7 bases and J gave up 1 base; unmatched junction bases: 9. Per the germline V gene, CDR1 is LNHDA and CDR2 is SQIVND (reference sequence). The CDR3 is CASTPSGGLSYEQYF. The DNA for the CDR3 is TGTGCCAGTACCCCAAGCGGGGGCCTTTCCTACGAGCAGTACTTC.

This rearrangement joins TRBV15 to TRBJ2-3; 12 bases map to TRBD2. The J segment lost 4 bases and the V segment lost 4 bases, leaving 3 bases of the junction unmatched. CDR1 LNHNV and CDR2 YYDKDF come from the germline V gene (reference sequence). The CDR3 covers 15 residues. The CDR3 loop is CATSTRLAGADTQYF. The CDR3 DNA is TGTGCCACCAGCACGCGACTAGCGGGGGCAGATACGCAGTATTTT.

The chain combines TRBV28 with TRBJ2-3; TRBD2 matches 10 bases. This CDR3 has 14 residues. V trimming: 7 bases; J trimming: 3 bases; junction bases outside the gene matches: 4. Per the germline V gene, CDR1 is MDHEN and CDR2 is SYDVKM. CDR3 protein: CASTATSGTDTQYF. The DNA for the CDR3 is TGTGCCAGCACCGCGACTAGCGGGACAGATACGCAGTATTTT.

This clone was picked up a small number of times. CDR3 in DNA: TGTGCCAGCAGTGTAGGGGTAGCGGGGGATACGCAGTATTTT. Amino acids: CASSVGVAGDTQYF. This chain links TRBV6-1 with TRBJ2-3; 8 bases fit TRBD2. The CDR3 runs 14 residues. CDR1 MNHNS and CDR2 SASEGT come from the germline V gene. With 4 bases clipped from V and 6 bases from J, the junction kept 6 bases outside the gene matches.

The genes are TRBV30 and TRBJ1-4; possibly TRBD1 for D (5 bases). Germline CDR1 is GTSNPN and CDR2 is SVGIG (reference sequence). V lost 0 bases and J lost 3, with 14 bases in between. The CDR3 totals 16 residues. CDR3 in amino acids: CAWSVRLGGANEKLFF. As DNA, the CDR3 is TGTGCCTGGAGTGTACGGTTGGGGGGTGCTAATGAAAAACTGTTTTTT.

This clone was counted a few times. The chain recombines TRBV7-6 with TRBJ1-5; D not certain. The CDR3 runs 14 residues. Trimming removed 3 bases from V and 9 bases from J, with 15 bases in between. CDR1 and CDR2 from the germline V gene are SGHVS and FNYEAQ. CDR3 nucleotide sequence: TGTGCCAGCAGCTTGTCGTCGGCAAGCGGGCCCCAGCATTTT. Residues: CASSLSSASGPQHF.